A selection of T cell receptor beta chains follows, all from one sample in a study of T cell changes during pregnancy in multiple sclerosis. Here immunoSEQ multiplex PCR was the method, and the copy in TCRdb shows in-frame clones only, minus some. The top ten hold 5.5% of the sample, which has fewer than 50,000 clones, roughly 90% seen once. This specimen was CD8+ T cells from peripheral blood mononuclear cells, taken in the third trimester of pregnancy. These receptors were taken from a female donor with multiple sclerosis, enrolled in a pregnancy study. CDR3s include the opening cysteine and the closing phenylalanine or tryptophan. Fields, in order: J gene, clone size, D gene, CDR3 length, V gene, CDR3 DNA, CDR3 protein. D genes are given only for firm matches. Size tells how often a clone was seen (once, few, many) or the class of an expanded clone, and some rows leave it out.

J gene: TRBJ2-7
clone size: NA
D gene: NA
CDR3 length: 15
V gene: TRBV5-1
CDR3 DNA: TGCGCCAGCAGCTTGGTGCAGGGTCTGGCGGACGAGCAGTACTTC
CDR3 protein: CASSLVQGLADEQYF

J gene: TRBJ1-3
clone size: once
D gene: NA
CDR3 length: 14
V gene: TRBV19
CDR3 DNA: TGTGCCAGTACTGGCACCACCTCTGGAAACACCATATATTTT
CDR3 protein: CASTGTTSGNTIYF

J gene: TRBJ1-1
clone size: NA
D gene: NA
CDR3 length: 13
V gene: TRBV27
CDR3 DNA: TGTGCCAGTACCAGGGGATTTGGCACTGAAGCTTTCTTT
CDR3 protein: CASTRGFGTEAFF

J gene: TRBJ2-7
clone size: NA
D gene: NA
CDR3 length: 15
V gene: TRBV7-2
CDR3 DNA: TGTGCCAGCAGCTTAGGGGCAGGGGTAGCCTACGAGCAGTACTTC
CDR3 protein: CASSLGAGVAYEQYF

J gene: TRBJ2-5
clone size: NA
D gene: NA
CDR3 length: 15
V gene: TRBV6-6
CDR3 DNA: TGTGCCAGCAGTTACTCCAGTAATACACAAGAGACCCAGTACTTC
CDR3 protein: CASSYSSNTQETQYF

J gene: TRBJ2-3
clone size: NA
D gene: NA
CDR3 length: 16
V gene: TRBV10-3
CDR3 DNA: TGTGCCATCAGTGATCCTTCTAGAGCAAACACAGATACGCAGTATTTT
CDR3 protein: CAISDPSRANTDTQYF

J gene: TRBJ2-1
clone size: NA
D gene: TRBD2
CDR3 length: 13
V gene: TRBV6-1
CDR3 DNA: TGTGCCAGCAGGGGACTAGCGTCCCCTGAGCAGTTCTTC
CDR3 protein: CASRGLASPEQFF

J gene: TRBJ2-1
clone size: NA
D gene: TRBD2
CDR3 length: 16
V gene: TRBV6-5
CDR3 DNA: TGTGCCAGCAGTTACTCGACTAGCGGGCACTACAATGAGCAGTTCTTC
CDR3 protein: CASSYSTSGHYNEQFF

J gene: TRBJ2-5
clone size: NA
D gene: TRBD2
CDR3 length: 16
V gene: TRBV5-4
CDR3 DNA: TGTGCCAGCAGCCAAGGGGCAGCGGGAGGGCCGGAGACCCAGTACTTC
CDR3 protein: CASSQGAAGGPETQYF

J gene: TRBJ1-2
clone size: NA
D gene: NA
CDR3 length: 14
V gene: TRBV6-6
CDR3 DNA: TGTGCCAGCAGCCTGGTGGAGAGCTTCTATGGCTACACCTTC
CDR3 protein: CASSLVESFYGYTF

J gene: TRBJ1-5
clone size: NA
D gene: TRBD1
CDR3 length: 15
V gene: TRBV7-9
CDR3 DNA: TGTGCCAGCAGCTCCCAGGACAGGGGGTATCAGCCCCAGCATTTT
CDR3 protein: CASSSQDRGYQPQHF

J gene: TRBJ2-3
clone size: NA
D gene: NA
CDR3 length: 15
V gene: TRBV6-1
CDR3 DNA: TGTGCCAGCAGTGCACCCCGGGGGGCATCAGATACGCAGTATTTT
CDR3 protein: CASSAPRGASDTQYF